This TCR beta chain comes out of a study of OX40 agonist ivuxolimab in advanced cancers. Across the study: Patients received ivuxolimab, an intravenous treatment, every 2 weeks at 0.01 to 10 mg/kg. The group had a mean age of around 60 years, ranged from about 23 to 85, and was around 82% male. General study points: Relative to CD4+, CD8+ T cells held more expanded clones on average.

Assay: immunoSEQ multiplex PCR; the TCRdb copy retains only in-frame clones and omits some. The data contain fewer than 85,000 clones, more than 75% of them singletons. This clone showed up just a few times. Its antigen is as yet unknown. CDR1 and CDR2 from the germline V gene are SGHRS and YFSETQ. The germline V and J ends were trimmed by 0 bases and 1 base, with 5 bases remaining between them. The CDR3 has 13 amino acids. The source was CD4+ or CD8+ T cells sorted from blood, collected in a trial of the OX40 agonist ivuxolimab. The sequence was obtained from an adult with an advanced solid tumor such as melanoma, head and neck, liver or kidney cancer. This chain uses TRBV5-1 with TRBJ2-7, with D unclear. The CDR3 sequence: CASSLAGSYEQYF. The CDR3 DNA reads TGCGCCAGCAGCTTGGCAGGATCCTACGAGCAGTACTTC.